The following is a TCR beta chain sequence with its context. Its antigen is currently unknown. This CDR3 is 14 amino acids long. The V segment lost 6 bases and the J segment 1 base; nucleotides outside the gene matches: 4. These data belong to a study of T cells after yellow fever vaccination. General study points: Across the CD4 and CD8 compartments, a small share of clonotypes was present in both. Faster peaking, at day 5 versus 15, marked a secondary response that was weaker. Post-booster repertoires again held most primary-vaccination clones (roughly 95% CD4, approximately 90% CD8).

Production of TCR cDNA was by 5'RACE template switching, which also added a universal primer site and UMIs. TCRdb processed the 5' RACE reads anew with MiXCR; each CDR3 protein has one entry. The repertoire consists of 300,000 to 400,000 distinct CDR3 sequences, with around an eighth occurring once and the leading ten covering about 3%. The source material was CD4+ T cells sorted from PBMCs, sampled 15 days after the yellow fever booster vaccination. The chain employs TRBV12-3 or TRBV12-4 and TRBJ2-3; 7 positions match TRBD2. The sequence derives from a man aged 18 to 30 who received the YFV17D yellow fever vaccine. CDR3 protein: CASRDLAGTDTQYF. CDR3 nucleotides: TGTGCCAGCAGGGACCTAGCGGGCACAGATACGCAGTATTTT.